What follows describes a single T cell receptor (beta chain). Authors' data handling: Cell counts per sample came from amplifying reference gene primers. TCRdb's table, derived via immunoSEQ multiplex PCR, lists solely in-frame clones and lacks some. The DNA gave D and trimming, while V, J and clone size come from that table. The sample includes just over 250,000 clones, over 70% of them seen just once. Germline CDR1 SGHRS, CDR2 YFSETQ. The ends were cut back, 4 bases at V and 1 base at J, with 10 bases in the middle. The CDR3 extends over 14 amino acids. The source of the sample is a study of blood T cell repertoires in COVID-19. On the study more broadly: Sources were T cells, B-cell-depleted T cells, or PBMCs; the material itself was cDNA or gDNA.

The Seattle patients joined while their infection was active and were tracked longitudinally afterward. The clonotype comes from a woman in her 70s with COVID-19, enrolled during active disease. The sample comprised peripheral blood. V is TRBV5-1 and J is TRBJ2-3; D is perhaps TRBD1 (6 bases). The chain's CDR3 is CASSLGARTDTQYF. The CDR3 DNA follows: TGCGCCAGCAGCCTGGGGGCCCGCACAGATACGCAGTATTTT. Supplemented by reference TRBV5-1 and TRBJ2-3, the full variable domain reads KAGVTQTPRYLIKTRGQQVTLSCSPISGHRSVSWYQQTPGQGLQFLFEYFSETQRNKGNFPGRFSGRQFSNSRSEMNVSTLELGDSALYLCASSLGARTDTQYFGPGTRLTVL.